This entry lists 17 T cell receptor beta chains sequenced from one sample in a study of shared T cell receptors in the human thymus. This table comes from immunoSEQ multiplex PCR, and its TCRdb copy is limited to in-frame clones, with some not included. Counted here are approximately 730,000 clones, 80% to 90% occurring once; the ten biggest clones make up around 0.0099%. In addition, the sample was reused for a study of human thymus T cells.

Sequencing was performed on thymocytes. These receptors all come from a girl in the first two years of life with a congenital heart defect.

The V and J genes are TRBV5-1 and TRBJ2-7; D is unclear. CDR3 length: 14 amino acids. V was cut by 5 bases and J by 3 bases, with 15 bases left in between. Germline-derived CDR1 and CDR2 are SGHRS and YFSETQ. CDR3 protein: CASSCGGTNYEQYF. CDR3 DNA: TGCGCCAGCAGTTGCGGCGGAACCAACTACGAGCAGTACTTC.

The rearrangement joins TRBV15 to TRBJ2-7; 9 bases fit TRBD2. Germline V gene sequence: CDR1 LNHNV, CDR2 YYDKDF (reference sequence). This CDR3 is 16 amino acids long. With 4 bases clipped from V and 5 bases from J, the junction kept 12 bases outside the gene matches. CDR3 protein: CATSKRTAGGPDEQYF. CDR3 coding DNA: TGTGCCACCAGCAAAAGAACAGCGGGGGGCCCGGACGAGCAGTACTTC.

V is TRBV10-1 and J is TRBJ2-5, with 8 bases aligning to TRBD2. Germline V gives CDR1 WNHNN, CDR2 SYGVQD (reference sequence). The CDR3 runs to 14 residues. The V gene end was trimmed by 4 bases and the J gene end by 4 bases; junction bases not matched to a gene: 5. CDR3 residues: CASSVTSDGETQYF. CDR3 coding DNA: TGCGCCAGCAGTGTGACTAGCGACGGAGAGACCCAGTACTTC.

This clone was seen only once. This chain uses TRBV6-1 with TRBJ2-7, with D tentatively TRBD2 (5 bases). There are 16 residues in the CDR3. Germline V gene lookup returns CDR1 MNHNS and CDR2 SASEGT. The V end lost 2 bases, the J end lost 0 bases, and 14 bases lay between the germline ends. Here the CDR3 DNA reads TGTGCCAGCAGTGAAAGCCCCGGACTCCGCTCCTACGAGCAGTACTTC. Encoded protein: CASSESPGLRSYEQYF.

About this clone itself: The sample has other DNA sequences that encode this CDR3 too. V usage is TRBV28 and J usage is TRBJ1-6; D is unresolved. The V and J ends lost 6 bases and 3 bases respectively, with 9 bases between them. Germline V CDR1 and CDR2: MDHEN, SYDVKM. The CDR3 has 14 amino acids. The CDR3 loop is CASSPGLYNSPLHF. CDR3 DNA: TGTGCCAGCAGCCCCGGACTCTATAATTCACCCCTCCACTTT.

J is TRBJ2-7 and V is TRBV5-4; 10 bases map to TRBD1. This CDR3 is 14 amino acids long. V lost 2 bases, J lost 10 bases, and 9 bases stayed unmatched. Germline V CDR1 and CDR2: SGHNT, YYREEE (reference sequence). CDR3 residues: CASSFRDRGHRQYF. The CDR3 bases are TGTGCCAGCAGCTTCCGGGACAGGGGCCATCGACAGTACTTC.

This clone occurred once. This chain links TRBV28 with TRBJ1-1; D uncertain. Germline V lookup: CDR1 MDHEN, CDR2 SYDVKM. Trimming cost V 6 bases and J 7 bases, with 21 bases left between them. The CDR3 extends over 15 amino acids. CDR3 protein: CASRPHRLGGIEAFF. The CDR3 DNA follows: TGTGCCAGCAGACCCCACCGTCTTGGAGGGATTGAAGCTTTCTTT.

J is TRBJ2-3 and V is TRBV6-5, with 7 bases matching TRBD1. Trimming took 5 bases from V and 1 from J; bases not matched to a gene: 3. This CDR3 region has 14 residues. From germline, CDR1 is MNHEY and CDR2 SVGAGI. The CDR3 sequence: CASSIGQGTDTQYF. The CDR3 DNA reads as TGTGCCAGCAGTATTGGACAGGGCACAGATACGCAGTATTTT.

V usage is TRBV5-1 and J usage is TRBJ1-2; D perhaps matches TRBD1 (6 bases). V was trimmed by 5 bases and J by 5 bases, leaving 10 bases between them. This CDR3 is 12 amino acids long. From germline, CDR1 is SGHRS and CDR2 YFSETQ. The DNA for the CDR3 is TGCGCCAGCAGGACCAGGGGTTATGGCTACACCTTC. It specifies CASRTRGYGYTF.

In the case of this clone: This sample also contains other DNA sequences that code for the same CDR3. The chain carries TRBV4-1 and TRBJ1-5; D is unclear. The CDR3 runs 13 residues. The germline V and J ends were trimmed by 0 bases and 7 bases, with 7 bases remaining between them. From germline, CDR1 is MGHRA and CDR2 YSYEKL. The CDR3 sequence: CASSQEGGQPQHF. CDR3 DNA sequence: TGCGCCAGCAGCCAAGAAGGAGGCCAGCCCCAGCATTTT.

The chain is built from TRBV11-2 and TRBJ2-5; TRBD2 matches 14 bases. V lost 4 bases to trimming and J lost 2 bases; unmatched junction nucleotides: 9. The CDR3 runs 18 residues. CDR1 is SGHAT, CDR2 FQNNGV, per germline. Here the CDR3 reads CASSSRLAGGPWQETQYF. CDR3 sequence (DNA): TGTGCCAGCAGCTCCCGACTAGCGGGGGGGCCGTGGCAAGAGACCCAGTACTTC.

This chain joins TRBV6-5 and TRBJ2-1; 7 nucleotides line up with TRBD1. Unmatched junction bases numbered 12, after V lost 5 bases and J lost 8 bases. CDR1 is MNHEY, CDR2 SVGAGI, per germline. The CDR3 spans 15 residues. DNA for the CDR3: TGTGCCAGCAGTAATACCCCGACAGGGTTGGATGAGCAGTTCTTC. Translation gives CASSNTPTGLDEQFF.

V is TRBV6-5 and J is TRBJ2-3; 13 nucleotides agree with TRBD2. V dropped 5 bases and J dropped 8; count of bases not matched to a gene: 7. Looked up from germline, CDR1 is MNHEY and CDR2 is SVGAGI. This CDR3 spans 15 amino acids. This chain's CDR3 is CASSVLAGGLGTQYF. The CDR3 nucleotides are TGTGCCAGCAGTGTACTAGCGGGGGGGTTGGGTACGCAGTATTTT.

This CDR3 is CASSQDDPTGEYGYTF. In DNA, the CDR3 is TGCGCCAGCAGCCAAGATGACCCGACAGGGGAGTATGGCTACACCTTC. This chain joins TRBV4-1 and TRBJ1-2; 8 bases line up with TRBD1. Germline V gene sequence: CDR1 MGHRA, CDR2 YSYEKL. This CDR3 has 16 amino acids. J was trimmed by 5 bases and V by 0 bases; bases with no gene match: 8.

This sequence joins TRBV27 and TRBJ1-5; a possible D gene is TRBD1 (5 bases). This CDR3 contains 12 residues. Trimming cost V 6 bases and J 3 bases, with 6 bases left between them. Germline V CDR1 and CDR2: MNHEY, SMNVEV (reference sequence). This CDR3 reads CASRGANQPQHF. CDR3 DNA: TGTGCCAGCAGAGGGGCCAATCAGCCCCAGCATTTT.

The gene calls are TRBV19 and TRBJ2-7, with D possibly matching TRBD1 (8 bases). The CDR3 is 17 amino acids. CDR1 LNHDA and CDR2 SQIVND come from the germline V gene (reference sequence). Trimming pared 5 bases from V and 1 base from J, leaving 21 bases between. Written as DNA, the CDR3 is TGTGCCAGTAGTCCCCGACAGGGGCGGGGGAGGTCCTACGAGCAGTACTTC. This encodes CASSPRQGRGRSYEQYF. Drawing the rest from reference TRBV19 and TRBJ2-7, the complete variable domain is DGGITQSPKYLFRKEGQNVTLSCEQNLNHDAMYWYRQDPGQGLRLIYYSQIVNDFQKGDIAEGYSVSREKKESFPLTVTSAQKNPTAFYLCASSPRQGRGRSYEQYFGPGTRLTVT.

In this sample, this clone turned up once. The genes are TRBV7-2 and TRBJ1-2, with a tentative D call TRBD1 (6 bases). V dropped 3 bases and J dropped 5 bases, with 10 bases sitting between them. This CDR3 is built from 13 residues. Germline V CDR1 and CDR2: SGHTA, FQGNSA. In nucleotides, the CDR3 is TGTGCCAGCAGCTTCGCAGGGGAGTATGGCTACACCTTC. Translating gives CASSFAGEYGYTF.